These 30 T cell receptor beta chains came from one sample sequenced in a study of cytomegalovirus exposure and HLA in healthy donors. The PCR was carried out with 60 Vbeta primers and 13 Jbeta primers. Data came from immunoSEQ multiplex PCR; TCRdb stores just in-frame clones and leaves some out. The profile shows around 140,000 clones, about 79% of them singletons. What was sequenced was PBMCs. These receptors came from a male donor in good health and CMV-seronegative.

V usage is TRBV6-6 and J usage is TRBJ2-5, with D unclear. Germline CDR1 MNHNY, CDR2 SVGAGI (reference sequence). The length of the CDR3 is 13 residues. V was pared by 2 bases and J by 10 bases, with 14 bases between. CDR3 region: CASSYIPPPSQYF. The CDR3 nucleotides read TGTGCCAGCAGTTACATTCCACCGCCCAGCCAGTACTTC.

The J gene is TRBJ2-5, the V gene TRBV11-2, with TRBD2 identical over 11 bases. The CDR3 is 16 residues long. With 4 bases clipped from V and 5 bases from J, the junction kept 9 bases outside the gene matches. The germline CDR1 and CDR2 sequences are SGHAT and FQNNGV. In DNA, the CDR3 is TGTGCCAGCAGCTCCAAAACTAGCGGGAGCTGGGAGACCCAGTACTTC. Translating gives CASSSKTSGSWETQYF.

The J gene is TRBJ2-1, the V gene TRBV2; perhaps TRBD2 as D (6 bases). From germline, CDR1 is SNHLY and CDR2 FYNNEI. This CDR3 contains 14 residues. Trimming pared 5 bases from V and 5 bases from J, leaving 13 bases between. As DNA, the CDR3 is TGTGCCAGCAGTCCGGGACTTGTTCACAATGAGCAGTTCTTC. Its translation is CASSPGLVHNEQFF.

The chain is built from TRBV20-1 and TRBJ2-7, with TRBD1 as a possible D gene (5 bases). CDR3 length: 11 residues. V lost 3 bases to trimming and J lost 4 bases, with 7 bases between them. Germline loops: CDR1 DFQATT, CDR2 SNEGSKA (reference sequence). Here the CDR3 DNA reads TGCAGTGCTAGGGGGCAGTACGAGCAGTACTTC. Protein sequence: CSARGQYEQYF.

The chain carries TRBV7-9 and TRBJ2-2, with 7 positions matching TRBD1. Germline V gene lookup returns CDR1 SEHNR and CDR2 FQNEAQ (reference sequence). The CDR3 consists of 15 residues. With 6 bases clipped from V and 1 base from J, the junction kept 5 bases outside the gene matches. CDR3 DNA sequence: TGTGCCAGCAGGTCCGGGACAGTGAACACCGGGGAGCTGTTTTTT. It encodes CASRSGTVNTGELFF.

This chain links TRBV14 with TRBJ2-5; perhaps TRBD1 as D (5 bases). Trimming left V 0 bases short and J 5 bases short, with 13 bases between. The CDR3 contains 15 residues. Germline values: CDR1 SGHDN, CDR2 FVKESK. DNA of the CDR3: TGTGCCAGCAGCCAAGAAGGGGTCTGGTGGGAGACCCAGTACTTC. It encodes CASSQEGVWWETQYF.

The CDR3 nucleotides are TGTGCCAGTTCTGGGACACCACAAGAGACCCAGTACTTC. Its protein product is CASSGTPQETQYF. V is TRBV28 and J is TRBJ2-5; D perhaps matches TRBD1 (6 bases). CDR3 length equals 13 residues. Trimming left V 9 bases short and J 2 bases short, with 13 bases between. Germline values: CDR1 MDHEN, CDR2 SYDVKM.

CDR3 in DNA: TGCGCCAGCAGCCTGGGACAGATTCAAGAGACCCAGTACTTC. Translated: CASSLGQIQETQYF. J is TRBJ2-5 and V is TRBV5-1; 7 bases are shared with TRBD1. The V gene end was trimmed by 4 bases and the J gene end by 2 bases; junction bases not matched to a gene: 5. This CDR3 spans 14 amino acids. In germline, CDR1 is SGHRS, CDR2 YFSETQ.

The chain employs TRBV2 and TRBJ2-1, with TRBD2 identical over 9 bases. CDR1 SNHLY and CDR2 FYNNEI come from the germline V gene. This CDR3 has 10 residues. Germline trimming cut 5 bases from V and 15 bases from J; bases unmatched to any gene: 2. The CDR3: CASSTSGSFF. The CDR3 bases are TGTGCCAGCAGTACTAGCGGGTCGTTCTTC.

The gene calls are TRBV18 and TRBJ2-1; 7 bases map to TRBD2. The trim removed 3 bases at V and 3 bases at J, leaving 5 bases unmatched. Germline V gene data show CDR1 as KGHSH and CDR2 as LQKENI. The CDR3 length is 15 residues. Here the CDR3 reads CASSPSLADYNEQFF. CDR3 nucleotides: TGTGCCAGCTCACCCTCGCTAGCGGACTACAATGAGCAGTTCTTC. Full variable domain (rest looked up from reference TRBV18 and TRBJ2-1): NAGVMQNPRHLVRRRGQEARLRCSPMKGHSHVYWYRQLPEEGLKFMVYLQKENIIDESGMPKERFSAEFPKEGPSILRIQQVVRGDSAAYFCASSPSLADYNEQFFGPGTRLTVL.

The sample holds a few counts of this clone. The CDR3 loop reads CASSEIPGNIQYF. CDR3 DNA: TGTGCCAGCAGCGAGATCCCAGGAAACATTCAGTACTTC. This chain links TRBV9 with TRBJ2-4; no firm D call. Trimming left V 3 bases short and J 6 bases short, with 10 bases between. The CDR3 has 13 residues. Germline V gene data show CDR1 as SGDLS and CDR2 as YYNGEE.

This clone was recorded once. The V call is TRBV4-1, the J call TRBJ1-1; D call uncertain. Germline V gene lookup returns CDR1 MGHRA and CDR2 YSYEKL. This CDR3 contains 13 residues. Deletions cut 0 bases from V and 5 bases from J, with 7 bases between. As DNA, the CDR3 is TGCGCCAGCAGCCAAGATACGGTTACTGAAGCTTTCTTT. Its protein is CASSQDTVTEAFF.

This sequence joins TRBV7-9 and TRBJ2-3, with a possible D match to TRBD1 (5 bases). Per the germline V gene, CDR1 is SEHNR and CDR2 is FQNEAQ (reference sequence). CDR3 length: 15 residues. Between the trimmed V and J ends, which lost 2 bases and 5 bases, there was a span of 14 bases. As DNA, the CDR3 is TGTGCCAGCAGCTTAAGGGTAGGGGATGGAGATACGCAGTATTTT. Its protein is CASSLRVGDGDTQYF.

DNA of the CDR3: TGTGCCAGCAGTCTAGCGGGAGCCCAAGAGACCCAGTACTTC. It encodes CASSLAGAQETQYF. This chain links TRBV6-6 with TRBJ2-5; 10 positions match TRBD2. CDR1 and CDR2 (germline): MNHNY, SVGAGI (reference sequence). With 5 bases clipped from V and 1 base from J, the junction kept 1 base outside the gene matches. The CDR3 totals 14 residues.

The count of this clone is one. The gene calls are TRBV30 and TRBJ2-2; TRBD1 agrees at 8 bases. The CDR3 length is 14 residues. Germline V gene data show CDR1 as GTSNPN and CDR2 as SVGIG (reference sequence). The V segment lost 7 bases and the J segment 1 base; nucleotides outside the gene matches: 5. CDR3 residues: CALLDRENTGELFF. The CDR3 coding sequence is TGTGCCTTGTTGGACAGGGAGAACACCGGGGAGCTGTTTTTT.

In its sample, this clone was seen a few times. The genes are TRBV5-1 and TRBJ1-4, with 9 bases fitting TRBD1. Germline V gene sequence: CDR1 SGHRS, CDR2 YFSETQ. The CDR3 covers 15 residues. Germline trimming cut 4 bases from V and 8 bases from J; bases unmatched to any gene: 9. CDR3 in DNA: TGCGCCAGCAGCGCCTCCCGGGACAGGGTAGAAAAACTGTTTTTT. It yields the protein CASSASRDRVEKLFF. The full variable domain, rest sourced from reference TRBV5-1 and TRBJ1-4, is KAGVTQTPRYLIKTRGQQVTLSCSPISGHRSVSWYQQTPGQGLQFLFEYFSETQRNKGNFPGRFSGRQFSNSRSEMNVSTLELGDSALYLCASSASRDRVEKLFFGSGTQLSVL.

V usage is TRBV28 and J usage is TRBJ1-1, with 8 bases lining up with TRBD1. The germline V gene has CDR1 MDHEN and CDR2 SYDVKM. Unmatched junction bases numbered 6, after V lost 3 bases and J lost 9 bases. There are 13 residues in the CDR3. The CDR3 sequence: CASSLTGEKKAFF. In DNA, the CDR3 is TGTGCCAGCAGTTTGACAGGGGAAAAAAAAGCTTTCTTT.

As regards this clone: This CDR3 is also generated by other DNA sequences in the sample. The genes are TRBV7-9 and TRBJ1-1; 8 bases align to TRBD1. Losses at the gene ends were 5 bases for V and 0 bases for J; bases not matched to a gene: 5. The V gene's germline CDR1 is SEHNR and CDR2 FQNEAQ (reference sequence). This CDR3 contains 15 residues. The CDR3 DNA is TGTGCCAGCAGCCCACGGACAGGGATGAACACTGAAGCTTTCTTT. Translated: CASSPRTGMNTEAFF.

This chain connects TRBV11-3 to TRBJ2-1; TRBD1 might be the D (6 bases). Germline V gene data show CDR1 as SGHNT and CDR2 as YENEEA. V was clipped by 4 bases and J by 5 bases, with 27 bases between them. The CDR3 contains 19 residues. The CDR3 sequence is CASSSPTPPDRSRDNEQFF. The CDR3 DNA is TGTGCCAGCAGCTCCCCTACTCCTCCGGACAGATCCAGGGACAATGAGCAGTTCTTC.

This clone was seen only once. The J gene is TRBJ2-2, the V gene TRBV7-2, with D perhaps matching TRBD1 (5 bases). This CDR3 is 16 amino acids long. V was trimmed by 4 bases and J by 2 bases, leaving 14 bases between them. Germline values: CDR1 SGHTA, CDR2 FQGNSA. The DNA of the CDR3 is TGTGCCAGCAGCTCTACAGGTAGTCTCAACACCGGGGAGCTGTTTTTT. Translating gives CASSSTGSLNTGELFF.

The CDR3 here is CASSPGRGDTEAFF. The CDR3 coding sequence is TGTGCCAGCAGCCCGGGCAGGGGAGATACTGAAGCTTTCTTT. This chain connects TRBV7-9 to TRBJ1-1; TRBD1 is a possible D gene (6 bases). The V end was cut by 5 bases, the J end by 5 bases, with 15 bases between. The V gene's germline CDR1 is SEHNR and CDR2 FQNEAQ (reference sequence). CDR3 size: 14 residues.

V is TRBV7-3 and J is TRBJ2-1; 10 bases match TRBD2. Germline V gene lookup returns CDR1 SGHTA and CDR2 FQGTGA. With V trimmed by 6 bases and J by 5 bases, 13 bases remained unmatched. There are 17 residues in the CDR3. The CDR3 here is CASSRGPSGSPHNEQFF. CDR3 DNA: TGTGCCAGCAGTCGTGGGCCTAGCGGGAGCCCCCACAATGAGCAGTTCTTC. Together with reference TRBV7-3 and TRBJ2-1, the CDR3 gives the full variable domain: GAGVSQTPSNKVTEKGKYVELRCDPISGHTALYWYRQSLGQGPEFLIYFQGTGAADDSGLPNDRFFAVRPEGSVSTLKIQRTERGDSAVYLCASSRGPSGSPHNEQFFGPGTRLTVL.

The chain employs TRBV4-2 and TRBJ1-2; D is uncertain. Trimming shortened V by 8 bases and J by 0 bases, and 16 bases separated the two germline ends. This CDR3 comprises 15 residues. Germline CDR1 is LGHNA and CDR2 is YNFKEQ. This chain's CDR3 is CASAQAPFTNYGYTF. The CDR3 DNA follows: TGTGCCAGCGCTCAGGCTCCGTTTACTAACTATGGCTACACCTTC.

The rearrangement uses TRBV18 and TRBJ2-2; TRBD2 matches at 7 bases. With 8 bases clipped from V and 4 bases from J, the junction kept 7 bases outside the gene matches. CDR1 KGHSH and CDR2 LQKENI come from the germline V gene. The CDR3 is 14 residues long. The CDR3 coding sequence is TGTGCCAGCACCGGACTAGGAGTCACCGGGGAGCTGTTTTTT. Protein: CASTGLGVTGELFF.

V and J are TRBV4-2 and TRBJ2-7; tentative D call: TRBD2 (5 bases). V lost 2 bases and J 5 bases, leaving 16 bases between the germline ends. Germline assignment: CDR1 LGHNA and CDR2 YNFKEQ. This CDR3 region has 15 residues. CDR3 DNA: TGTGCCAGCAGCCAACGAACAGCGGACGTGGACGAGCAGTACTTC. Protein product: CASSQRTADVDEQYF.

V gene TRBV5-6 combines with J gene TRBJ2-1; D perhaps matches TRBD2 (6 bases). The length of the CDR3 is 12 residues. From germline, CDR1 is SGHDT and CDR2 YYEEEE. V lost 4 bases and J lost 7, with 9 bases in between. CDR3 sequence (DNA): TGTGCCAGCAGCCCCGGAGGGAATGAGCAGTTCTTC. Its translation is CASSPGGNEQFF.

This chain joins TRBV7-9 and TRBJ2-7; 11 positions match TRBD1. Germline CDR1 is SEHNR and CDR2 is FQNEAQ (reference sequence). J was trimmed by 5 bases and V by 5 bases; bases with no gene match: 5. This CDR3 contains 14 residues. DNA of the CDR3: TGTGCCAGCAGCGACGGACAGGGGGCGGACGAGCAGTACTTC. Protein sequence: CASSDGQGADEQYF. The variable domain in full, with the rest retrieved from reference TRBV7-9 and TRBJ2-7, is DTGVSQNPRHKITKRGQNVTFRCDPISEHNRLYWYRQTLGQGPEFLTYFQNEAQLEKSRLLSDRFSAERPKGSFSTLEIQRTEQGDSAMYLCASSDGQGADEQYFGPGTRLTVT.

The rearrangement joins TRBV4-3 to TRBJ2-7; TRBD2 might be the D (5 bases). CDR3 size: 14 residues. V was trimmed by 2 bases and J by 5 bases, leaving 13 bases between them. Germline-derived CDR1 and CDR2 are LGHNA and YSLEER. The CDR3 sequence is CASSQMMRADEQYF. For the CDR3, the DNA is TGCGCCAGCAGCCAAATGATGAGGGCGGACGAGCAGTACTTC.

The chain employs TRBV6-5 and TRBJ2-7; 7 nucleotides agree with TRBD2. The CDR3 runs to 14 residues. Per the germline V gene, CDR1 is MNHEY and CDR2 is SVGAGI. V gave up 6 bases and J gave up 3 bases; unmatched junction bases: 8. CDR3: CASRPGGRVYEQYF. Here the CDR3 DNA reads TGTGCCAGCAGGCCCGGAGGGAGGGTCTACGAGCAGTACTTC.

The chain carries TRBV2 and TRBJ1-3, with a possible D match to TRBD1 (5 bases). The V end lost 2 bases, the J end lost 5 bases, and 7 bases lay between the germline ends. The CDR3 spans 13 residues. Germline CDR1 is SNHLY and CDR2 is FYNNEI. CDR3 coding DNA: TGTGCCAGCAGTGAACAGGGCAGAAACACCATATATTTT. This codes for CASSEQGRNTIYF.